The 32 T cell receptor beta chains presented below share a single source sample, sequenced in a study of shared clonotypes between healthy human individuals. The protocol was immunoSEQ multiplex PCR, while the TCRdb copy is restricted to in-frame clones and leaves out a portion. The sample has approximately 100,000 clones, roughly two thirds seen once; the top ten hold roughly 24%. Sample: memory CD8+ T cells sorted from blood. Stated subset: CD45RO+ cells pooled with CCR7-negative TemRA cells. Receptors originate from a woman aged 25 to 39 in good health.

The J gene is TRBJ1-2, the V gene TRBV13; 7 positions match TRBD1. Per germline, CDR1 PRHDT and CDR2 FYEKMQ (reference sequence). The CDR3 runs to 16 residues. After removal of 2 bases from V and 4 bases from J, the junction contained 10 bases not matched to a gene. CDR3 DNA: TGTGCCAGCAGCTTAAGGTCAGGGGGGCCTGCCTATGGCTACACCTTC. Amino acids: CASSLRSGGPAYGYTF. The full variable domain, with the rest looked up from reference TRBV13 and TRBJ1-2, is AAGVIQSPRHLIKEKRETATLKCYPIPRHDTVYWYQQGPGQDPQFLISFYEKMQSDKGSIPDRFSAQQFSDYHSELNMSSLELGDSALYFCASSLRSGGPAYGYTFGSGTRLTVV.

This clone was seen a handful of times. CDR3 in DNA: TGCAGTGCCCGGACAGGGGGGGACACCTTC. Protein: CSARTGGDTF. The rearrangement uses TRBV20-1 and TRBJ1-2; 10 nucleotides agree with TRBD1. Trimming took 6 bases from V and 12 from J; bases not matched to a gene: 4. Germline loops: CDR1 DFQATT, CDR2 SNEGSKA (reference sequence). The CDR3 covers 10 residues.

V and J are TRBV7-8 and TRBJ2-7; 8 positions agree with TRBD2. V shed 5 bases, J shed 5 bases, and the junction held 14 bases outside the gene matches. CDR1 and CDR2 (germline): SGHVS, FQNEAQ. The CDR3 contains 16 residues. Here the CDR3 reads CASSHRKGAGVDEQYF. As DNA, the CDR3 is TGTGCCAGCAGCCACCGCAAGGGAGCGGGAGTCGACGAGCAGTACTTC. Based on the CDR3 plus reference TRBV7-8 and TRBJ2-7, the full variable domain is GAGVSQSPRYKVAKRGQDVALRCDPISGHVSLFWYQQALGQGPEFLTYFQNEAQLDKSGLPSDRFFAERPEGSVSTLKIQRTQQEDSAVYLCASSHRKGAGVDEQYFGPGTRLTVT.

The chain is built from TRBV7-2 and TRBJ1-2; D is ambiguous. The ends were cut back, 6 bases at V and 6 bases at J, with 23 bases in the middle. Germline lookup yields CDR1 SGHTA and CDR2 FQGNSA. The CDR3 totals 16 residues. The CDR3 region has the DNA TGTGCCAGCAGTTCCCCGGCAAAGGTCCGGAATAATGGCTACACCTTC. Its translation: CASSSPAKVRNNGYTF.

The genes are TRBV7-8 and TRBJ1-4, with TRBD1 as a possible D gene (5 bases). The CDR3 extends over 15 amino acids. V was clipped by 5 bases and J by 8 bases, with 18 bases between them. In germline, CDR1 is SGHVS, CDR2 FQNEAQ. DNA for the CDR3: TGTGCCAGCAGCGTAACCGGGACCCCGGAGGAAAAACTGTTTTTT. It is translated as CASSVTGTPEEKLFF.

This rearrangement joins TRBV28 to TRBJ2-5, with 10 bases that match TRBD2. With the DNA end fitting TRBJ2-7 better, the J assignment may be wrong. Looked up from germline, CDR1 is MDHEN and CDR2 is SYDVKM. The CDR3 is 14 residues long. CDR3 sequence (DNA): TGTGCCAGCAGTTACGGGACTAGCGTACACGAGCAGTACTTC. Translated: CASSYGTSVHEQYF.

The rearrangement links TRBV6-6 to TRBJ1-2; D may be TRBD1 (5 bases). The CDR3 sequence is 15 residues long. Germline-derived CDR1 and CDR2 are MNHNY and SVGAGI (reference sequence). With 10 bases removed from V and 3 bases from J, the gap between germline ends came to 21 bases. The CDR3 protein is CAISRAPGGYYGYTF. The CDR3 bases are TGTGCCATCAGCCGGGCACCGGGGGGATACTATGGCTACACCTTC.

This chain joins TRBV2 and TRBJ2-7; D unclear. Germline V gene data show CDR1 as SNHLY and CDR2 as FYNNEI. The V and J ends lost 2 bases and 3 bases respectively, with 14 bases between them. CDR3 size: 15 residues. CDR3 nucleotides: TGTGCCAGCAGTGAACTTTTGGCCTTTTACTACGAGCAGTACTTC. Translated: CASSELLAFYYEQYF. The whole variable domain, remainder taken from reference TRBV2 and TRBJ2-7, is EPEVTQTPSHQVTQMGQEVILRCVPISNHLYFYWYRQILGQKVEFLVSFYNNEISEKSEIFDDQFSVERPDGSNFTLKIRSTKLEDSAMYFCASSELLAFYYEQYFGPGTRLTVT.

This clone appeared many times. The chain combines TRBV9 with TRBJ2-1, with 9 bases matching TRBD2. CDR3 length: 15 amino acids. With 2 bases clipped from V and 4 bases from J, the junction kept 4 bases outside the gene matches. Germline V gene lookup returns CDR1 SGDLS and CDR2 YYNGEE. The CDR3, as DNA: TGTGCCAGCAGCGTTAGCGGGAGTGGGTACAATGAGCAGTTCTTC. It yields the protein CASSVSGSGYNEQFF.

The rearrangement links TRBV19 to TRBJ2-7; possible D gene TRBD2, 6 bases. The germline V gene encodes CDR1 LNHDA and CDR2 SQIVND (reference sequence). This CDR3 has 17 residues. V gave up 4 bases and J gave up 1 base, with 20 bases separating them. The CDR3 sequence is CASSRTPGTGLSYEQYF. The CDR3 nucleotides read TGTGCCAGTAGTAGAACCCCCGGGACGGGACTTTCCTACGAGCAGTACTTC.

This sequence joins TRBV7-9 and TRBJ2-7; D perhaps matches TRBD1 (6 bases). V lost 5 bases and J lost 0, with 14 bases in between. CDR3 length: 15 residues. Germline V gives CDR1 SEHNR, CDR2 FQNEAQ (reference sequence). CDR3 in DNA: TGTGCCAGCAGCAACTACCGGGACACCTCCTACGAGCAGTACTTC. Its protein product is CASSNYRDTSYEQYF.

The chain links TRBV28 to TRBJ1-6; 8 bases align to TRBD1. With V trimmed by 5 bases and J by 7 bases, 4 bases remained unmatched. CDR1 is MDHEN, CDR2 SYDVKM, per germline. This CDR3 contains 14 residues. Written as DNA, the CDR3 is TGTGCCAGCAGTAACAGGGGGTGGAATTCACCCCTCCACTTT. It translates to CASSNRGWNSPLHF.

As DNA, the CDR3 is TGTGCCAGTAGTATAGTAGGGACCGCAGATACGCAGTATTTT. This encodes CASSIVGTADTQYF. The gene calls are TRBV19 and TRBJ2-3, with D perhaps TRBD1 or TRBD2 (5 bases each). Germline values: CDR1 LNHDA, CDR2 SQIVND (reference sequence). The CDR3 totals 14 residues. V lost 1 base to trimming and J lost 4 bases, with 9 bases between them.

The rearrangement joins TRBV27 to TRBJ2-7; D tentatively reads TRBD1 or TRBD2 (6 bases each). Deletions cut 5 bases from V and 3 bases from J, with 14 bases between. Per germline, CDR1 MNHEY and CDR2 SMNVEV (reference sequence). CDR3 size: 14 residues. CDR3 loop: CASSRGTGGYEQYF. The CDR3 bases are TGTGCCAGCAGTAGGGGGACTGGAGGCTACGAGCAGTACTTC.

The sample holds many counts of this clone. A read error may be the cause here, since a much bigger clone is one base away. The same CDR3 can be traced to other DNA sequences in this sample. The chain links TRBV7-3 to TRBJ2-7, with TRBD2 identical over 10 bases. This CDR3 is 16 amino acids long. Germline CDR1 is SGHTA and CDR2 is FQGTGA. This chain's CDR3 is CASSQGLAVSSYEQYF. CDR3 sequence (DNA): TGCGCCAGCAGCCAAGGACTAGCGGTTTCATCCTACGAGCAGTACTTC.

Written as DNA, the CDR3 is TGTGCCAGCAGTTTGGGGACTTCTAGCACAGATACGCAGTATTTT. Its translation: CASSLGTSSTDTQYF. V and J are TRBV27 and TRBJ2-3, with D tentatively TRBD2 (6 bases). The germline gives CDR1 MNHEY, CDR2 SMNVEV (reference sequence). The CDR3 consists of 15 residues. V lost 3 bases, J lost 0 bases, and 10 bases lay in between.

V usage is TRBV25-1 and J usage is TRBJ2-7, with 9 nucleotides matching TRBD2. CDR1 and CDR2 from the germline V gene are MGHDK and SYGVNS. CDR3 length equals 16 residues. V shed 3 bases, J shed 4 bases, and the junction held 10 bases outside the gene matches. The CDR3 loop reads CASSDGGTSIPYEQYF. The CDR3 nucleotides are TGTGCCAGCAGTGATGGAGGGACTAGCATCCCTTACGAGCAGTACTTC.

This rearrangement joins TRBV4-1 to TRBJ2-1; no clear D. Trimming left V 0 bases short and J 10 bases short, with 16 bases between. The length of the CDR3 is 15 residues. Germline CDR1 and CDR2: MGHRA and YSYEKL. The CDR3 is CASSQDRGPRLEQFF. Written as DNA, the CDR3 is TGCGCCAGCAGCCAAGATCGAGGACCCCGCTTAGAGCAGTTCTTC.

This rearrangement joins TRBV10-1 to TRBJ2-1; 14 positions match TRBD2. The CDR3 is 15 residues long. Trimming cost V 6 bases and J 7 bases; bases outside gene matches: 5. Per germline, CDR1 WNHNN and CDR2 SYGVQD (reference sequence). The CDR3 DNA is TGCGCCAGCAGCCCGGGACTAGCGGGAGTAAATGAGCAGTTCTTC. Encoded protein: CASSPGLAGVNEQFF.

As concerns this clone: Within the sample, other DNA sequences also encode this same CDR3. The V gene is TRBV19, the J gene TRBJ1-5; a possible D gene is TRBD1 (5 bases). In germline, CDR1 is LNHDA, CDR2 SQIVND (reference sequence). Trimming took 2 bases from V and 1 from J, leaving 9 bases between them. The CDR3 has 15 residues. The CDR3, as DNA: TGTGCCAGTAGTATATGGGGGTCAAGCAATCAGCCCCAGCATTTT. This encodes CASSIWGSSNQPQHF.

This clone was recorded once. A read error likely explains this, since a far larger clone differs by one base. The chain carries TRBV28 and TRBJ2-7; TRBD1 is a possible D gene (5 bases). Trimming cost V 4 bases and J 6 bases, with 16 bases left between them. CDR1 MDHEN and CDR2 SYDVKM come from the germline V gene. This CDR3 is built from 14 residues. CDR3 sequence reads: CASSSREGFGEQYF. Here the CDR3 DNA reads TGTGCCAGCAGTTCCAGGGAAGGTTTCGGCGAGCAGTACTTC. The full variable domain, rest sourced from reference TRBV28 and TRBJ2-7, is DVKVTQSSRYLVKRTGEKVFLECVQDMDHENMFWYRQDPGLGLRLIYFSYDVKMKEKGDIPEGYSVSREKKERFSLILESASTNQTSMYLCASSSREGFGEQYFGPGTRLTVT.

The rearrangement uses TRBV27 and TRBJ2-7; TRBD2 matches at 8 bases. CDR3 length equals 16 residues. V lost 5 bases and J lost 5; bases outside the gene matches: 14. CDR1 is MNHEY, CDR2 SMNVEV, per germline (reference sequence). In DNA form, the CDR3 reads TGTGCCAGCAGTCCCTACATCGCGGGAGGATACGACGAGCAGTACTTC. Translating it yields CASSPYIAGGYDEQYF.

With regard to this clone: A far more abundant clone sits one base away, making this likely a read error. The V call is TRBV29-1, the J call TRBJ1-2; no clear D. This CDR3 region has 12 residues. Germline V gene sequence: CDR1 SQVTM, CDR2 ANQGSEA. The ends were cut back, 0 bases at V and 4 bases at J, with 6 bases in the middle. In DNA form, the CDR3 reads TGCAGCGTTGAAGACGGGCCCTATGGCTACACCTTC. Protein sequence: CSVEDGPYGYTF.

This clone was detected once. The chain couples TRBV9 to TRBJ2-3; D not resolved. CDR1 SGDLS and CDR2 YYNGEE come from the germline V gene. Trimming removed 0 bases from V and 1 base from J, with 9 bases in between. This CDR3 region has 15 residues. The CDR3 DNA reads as TGTGCCAGCAGCGTAGACCTCACTGGCACAGATACGCAGTATTTT. Residues: CASSVDLTGTDTQYF.

The rearrangement joins TRBV4-1 to TRBJ2-7, with 12 bases matching TRBD1. Germline V gene data show CDR1 as MGHRA and CDR2 as YSYEKL. V lost 3 bases, J lost 5 bases, and 8 bases stayed unmatched. This CDR3 spans 16 amino acids. The CDR3 region is CASSQTPGQGAHEQYF. Here the CDR3 DNA reads TGCGCCAGCAGCCAGACCCCGGGACAGGGGGCCCACGAGCAGTACTTC.

This chain links TRBV11-3 with TRBJ1-1, with 9 bases matching TRBD1. The CDR3 spans 18 residues. V shed 6 bases and J 2 bases; nucleotides not matched to a gene: 16. CDR1 is SGHNT, CDR2 YENEEA, per germline. CDR3 residues: CASRLVLRTGADNTEAFF. CDR3 coding DNA: TGTGCCAGCAGACTAGTGCTGAGGACAGGGGCCGATAACACTGAAGCTTTCTTT.

V usage is TRBV27 and J usage is TRBJ2-7; TRBD1 matches 8 bases. Per the germline V gene, CDR1 is MNHEY and CDR2 is SMNVEV (reference sequence). The CDR3 is 15 amino acids. Trimming cost V 3 bases and J 8 bases; bases outside gene matches: 12. The CDR3 spells CASSFHRGDFFKQYF. DNA of the CDR3: TGTGCCAGCAGTTTCCACAGGGGGGACTTTTTCAAGCAGTACTTC.

This clone was counted a few times. This rearrangement joins TRBV30 to TRBJ1-1; D remains unclear. Germline assignment: CDR1 GTSNPN and CDR2 SVGIG (reference sequence). V was cut by 2 bases and J by 1 base, with 5 bases left in between. The CDR3 length is 12 residues. CDR3 sequence: CAWSIGNTEAFF. The CDR3 DNA is TGTGCCTGGAGTATCGGGAACACTGAAGCTTTCTTT.

This chain connects TRBV14 to TRBJ2-5; D tentatively reads TRBD1 or TRBD2 (5 bases each). CDR3 length: 15 amino acids. Trimming shortened V by 1 base and J by 11 bases, and 20 bases separated the two germline ends. CDR1 is SGHDN and CDR2 is FVKESK in the germline V gene. The CDR3 spells CASSQADIGTREQYF. The CDR3 nucleotides read TGTGCCAGCAGCCAAGCGGACATTGGGACGAGAGAGCAGTACTTC.

The chain joins TRBV5-1 to TRBJ1-2; possible D gene TRBD1, 6 bases. Trimming left V 0 bases short and J 14 bases short, with 17 bases between. CDR3 length: 13 residues. Germline V gives CDR1 SGHRS, CDR2 YFSETQ. The CDR3 here is CASSLGDTLWGTF. Here the CDR3 DNA reads TGCGCCAGCAGCTTGGGGGACACTCTCTGGGGAACCTTC.

The chain combines TRBV7-9 with TRBJ2-1; D not resolved. V was trimmed by 6 bases and J by 3 bases, leaving 6 bases between them. The CDR3 consists of 12 residues. CDR1 and CDR2 (germline): SEHNR, FQNEAQ (reference sequence). CDR3 sequence (DNA): TGTGCCAGCAGGAATAACTACAATGAGCAGTTCTTC. Residues: CASRNNYNEQFF.

J is TRBJ1-2 and V is TRBV11-2; D is unclear. Trimming left V 4 bases short and J 3 bases short, with 6 bases between. Germline CDR1 SGHAT, CDR2 FQNNGV. The CDR3 totals 12 residues. In nucleotides, the CDR3 is TGTGCCAGCAGCTCCTCATACTATGGCTACACCTTC. Protein: CASSSSYYGYTF.